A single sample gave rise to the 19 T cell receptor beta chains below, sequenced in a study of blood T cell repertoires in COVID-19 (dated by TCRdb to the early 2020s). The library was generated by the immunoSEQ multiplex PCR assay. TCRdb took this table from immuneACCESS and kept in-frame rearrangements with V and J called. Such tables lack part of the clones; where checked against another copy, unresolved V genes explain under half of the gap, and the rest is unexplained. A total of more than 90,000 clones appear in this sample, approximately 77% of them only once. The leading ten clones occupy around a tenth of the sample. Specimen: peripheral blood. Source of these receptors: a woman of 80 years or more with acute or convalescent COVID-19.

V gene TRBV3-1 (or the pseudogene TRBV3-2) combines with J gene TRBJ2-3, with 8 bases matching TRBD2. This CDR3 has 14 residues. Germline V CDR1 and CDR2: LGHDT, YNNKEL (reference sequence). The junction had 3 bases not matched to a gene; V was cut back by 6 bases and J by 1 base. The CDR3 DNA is TGTGCCAGCAGGCGGGGGGCCGGCACAGATACGCAGTATTTT. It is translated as CASRRGAGTDTQYF.

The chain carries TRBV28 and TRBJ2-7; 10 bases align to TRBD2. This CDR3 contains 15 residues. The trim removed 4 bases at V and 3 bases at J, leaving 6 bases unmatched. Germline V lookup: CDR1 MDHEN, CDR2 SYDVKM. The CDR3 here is CASSSLAGDRYEQYF. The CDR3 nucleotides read TGTGCCAGCAGTTCTCTAGCGGGAGACCGCTACGAGCAGTACTTC.

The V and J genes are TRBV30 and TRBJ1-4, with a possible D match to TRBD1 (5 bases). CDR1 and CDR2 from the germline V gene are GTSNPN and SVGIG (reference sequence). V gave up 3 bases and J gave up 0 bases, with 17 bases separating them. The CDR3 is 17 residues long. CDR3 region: CAWSHPDIYSTNEKLFF. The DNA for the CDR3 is TGTGCCTGGAGCCATCCGGACATTTATTCAACTAATGAAAAACTGTTTTTT.

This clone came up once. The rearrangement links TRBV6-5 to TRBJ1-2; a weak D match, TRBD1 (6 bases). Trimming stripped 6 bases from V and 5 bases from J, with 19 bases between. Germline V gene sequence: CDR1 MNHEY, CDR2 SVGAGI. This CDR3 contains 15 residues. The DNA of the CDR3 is TGTGCCAGCAGAGTGGGCAGGGGCCCGGGGTATGGCTACACCTTC. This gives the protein CASRVGRGPGYGYTF.

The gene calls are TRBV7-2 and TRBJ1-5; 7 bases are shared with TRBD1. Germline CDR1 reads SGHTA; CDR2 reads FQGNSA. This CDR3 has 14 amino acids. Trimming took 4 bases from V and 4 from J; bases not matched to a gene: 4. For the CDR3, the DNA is TGTGCCAGCAGCTCAGGGACAGCTAATCAGCCCCAGCATTTT. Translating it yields CASSSGTANQPQHF.

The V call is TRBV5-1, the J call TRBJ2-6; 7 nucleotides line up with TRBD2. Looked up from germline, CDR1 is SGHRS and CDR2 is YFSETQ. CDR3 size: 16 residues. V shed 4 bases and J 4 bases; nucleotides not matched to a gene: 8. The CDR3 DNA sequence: TGCGCCAGCAGCCCGCGTGGGGGGGACGGGGCCAACGTCCTGACTTTC. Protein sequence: CASSPRGGDGANVLTF.

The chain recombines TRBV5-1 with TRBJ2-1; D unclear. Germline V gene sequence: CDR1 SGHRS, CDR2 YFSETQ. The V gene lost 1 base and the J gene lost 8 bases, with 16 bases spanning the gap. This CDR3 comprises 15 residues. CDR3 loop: CASSLPDPTLDEQFF. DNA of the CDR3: TGCGCCAGCAGCTTGCCTGATCCTACCCTGGATGAGCAGTTCTTC.

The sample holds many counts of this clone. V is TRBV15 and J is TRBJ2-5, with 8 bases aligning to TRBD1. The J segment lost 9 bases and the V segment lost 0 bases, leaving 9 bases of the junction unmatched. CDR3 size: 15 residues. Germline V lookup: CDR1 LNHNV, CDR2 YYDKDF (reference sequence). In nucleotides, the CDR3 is TGTGCCACCAGCAGAGATCGAGGCCGGACAGGGCCCCAGTACTTC. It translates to CATSRDRGRTGPQYF. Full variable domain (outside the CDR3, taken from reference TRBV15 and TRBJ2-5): DAMVIQNPRYQVTQFGKPVTLSCSQTLNHNVMYWYQQKSSQAPKLLFHYYDKDFNNEADTPDNFQSRRPNTSFCFLDIRSPGLGDTAMYLCATSRDRGRTGPQYFGPGTRLLVL.

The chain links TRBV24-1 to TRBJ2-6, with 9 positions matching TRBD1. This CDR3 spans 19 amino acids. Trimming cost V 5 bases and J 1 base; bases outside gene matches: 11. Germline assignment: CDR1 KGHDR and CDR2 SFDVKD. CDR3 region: CATSVTRGTGTSGANVLTF. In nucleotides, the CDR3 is TGTGCCACCAGTGTTACTAGGGGGACAGGGACATCTGGGGCCAACGTCCTGACTTTC.

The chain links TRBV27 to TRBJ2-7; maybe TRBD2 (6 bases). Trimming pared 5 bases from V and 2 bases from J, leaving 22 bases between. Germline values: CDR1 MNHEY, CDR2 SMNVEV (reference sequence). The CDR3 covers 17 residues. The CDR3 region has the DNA TGTGCCAGCAGTGCCTCCGGGACTCCAGTCTGGGCCTACGAGCAGTACTTC. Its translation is CASSASGTPVWAYEQYF.

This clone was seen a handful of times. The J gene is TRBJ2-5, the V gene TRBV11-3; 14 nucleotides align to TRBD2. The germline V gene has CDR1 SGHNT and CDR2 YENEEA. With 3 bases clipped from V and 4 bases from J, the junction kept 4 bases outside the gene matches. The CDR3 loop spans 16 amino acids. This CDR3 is CASSFGTSGGPETQYF. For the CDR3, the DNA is TGTGCCAGCAGCTTCGGGACTAGCGGGGGCCCAGAGACCCAGTACTTC.

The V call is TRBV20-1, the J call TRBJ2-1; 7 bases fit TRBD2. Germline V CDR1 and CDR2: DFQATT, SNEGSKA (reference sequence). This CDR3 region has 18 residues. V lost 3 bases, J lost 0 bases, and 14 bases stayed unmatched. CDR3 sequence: CSASPTPTSESSYNEQFF. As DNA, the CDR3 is TGCAGTGCTAGTCCCACGCCCACTAGCGAGAGCTCCTACAATGAGCAGTTCTTC.

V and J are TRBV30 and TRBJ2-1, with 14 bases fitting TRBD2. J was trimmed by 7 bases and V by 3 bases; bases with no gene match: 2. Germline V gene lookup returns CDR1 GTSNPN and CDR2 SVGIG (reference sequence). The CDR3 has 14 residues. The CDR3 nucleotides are TGTGCCTGGAGGACTAGCGGGAGGGTGAATGAGCAGTTCTTC. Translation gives CAWRTSGRVNEQFF.

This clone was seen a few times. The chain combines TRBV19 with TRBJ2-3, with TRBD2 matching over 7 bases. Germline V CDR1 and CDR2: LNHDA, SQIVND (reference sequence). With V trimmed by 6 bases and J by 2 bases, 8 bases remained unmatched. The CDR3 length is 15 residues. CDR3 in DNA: TGTGCCAGTAGGCGGACTAGGGAAGCCACAGATACGCAGTATTTT. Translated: CASRRTREATDTQYF.

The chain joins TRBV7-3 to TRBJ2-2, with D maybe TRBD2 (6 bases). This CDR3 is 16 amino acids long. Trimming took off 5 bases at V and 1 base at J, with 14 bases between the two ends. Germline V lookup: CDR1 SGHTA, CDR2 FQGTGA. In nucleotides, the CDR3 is TGTGCCAGCAGCCCCCTGGGGGGTCGGAACACCGGGGAGCTGTTTTTT. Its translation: CASSPLGGRNTGELFF.

The CDR3 loop reads CASSLAGAAYNEQFF. CDR3 bases: TGTGCCAGCAGCTTAGCGGGGGCCGCCTACAATGAGCAGTTCTTC. This chain uses TRBV7-2 with TRBJ2-1; D might be TRBD1 (6 bases). Germline-derived CDR1 and CDR2 are SGHTA and FQGNSA. With 0 bases removed from V and 2 bases from J, the gap between germline ends came to 8 bases. CDR3 length: 15 amino acids. Looking up the rest from reference TRBV7-2 and TRBJ2-1 gives the full variable domain: GAGVSQSPSNKVTEKGKDVELRCDPISGHTALYWYRQSLGQGLEFLIYFQGNSAPDKSGLPSDRFSAERTGGSVSTLTIQRTQQEDSAVYLCASSLAGAAYNEQFFGPGTRLTVL.

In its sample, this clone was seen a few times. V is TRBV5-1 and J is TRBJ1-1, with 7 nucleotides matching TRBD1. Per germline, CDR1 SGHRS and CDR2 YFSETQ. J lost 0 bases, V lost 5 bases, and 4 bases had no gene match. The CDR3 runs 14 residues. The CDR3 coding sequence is TGCGCCAGCAGACTGACAGGGATGAACACTGAAGCTTTCTTT. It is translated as CASRLTGMNTEAFF.

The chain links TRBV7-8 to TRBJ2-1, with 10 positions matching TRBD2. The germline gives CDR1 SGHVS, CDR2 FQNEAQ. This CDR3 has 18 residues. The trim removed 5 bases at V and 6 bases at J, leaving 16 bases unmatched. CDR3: CASSHPSGRASSGNEQFF. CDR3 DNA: TGTGCCAGCAGCCACCCGAGCGGGAGGGCCTCTTCGGGCAATGAGCAGTTCTTC.

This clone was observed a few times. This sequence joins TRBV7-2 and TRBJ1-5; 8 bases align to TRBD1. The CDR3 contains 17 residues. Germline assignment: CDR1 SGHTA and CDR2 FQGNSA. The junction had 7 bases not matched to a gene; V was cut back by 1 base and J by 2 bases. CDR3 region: CASSLVAGGAGNQPQHF. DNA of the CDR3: TGTGCCAGCAGCTTAGTGGCAGGGGGCGCAGGCAATCAGCCCCAGCATTTT.